The rows below give T cell receptor beta chains drawn from one sample of a study of cytomegalovirus exposure and HLA in healthy donors. Method: immunoSEQ multiplex PCR; TCRdb's copy keeps in-frame clones and lacks some. The sample yields 110,000 to 150,000 clones, about 94% seen once. The sample consisted of PBMCs. These receptors came from a man between 18 and 35 years old in good health and CMV-seropositive. CDR3s include the opening cysteine and the closing phenylalanine or tryptophan. The order of the fields is D gene, clone size, J gene, V gene, CDR3 protein, CDR3 DNA. D genes are given only for firm matches. Clone size is not always given. Where it is, it says once, few, many or a class for expanded clones.

D gene: .
clone size: .
J gene: TRBJ2-3
V gene: TRBV9
CDR3 protein: CASSVLTRADTDTQYF
CDR3 DNA: TGTGCCAGCAGCGTACTTACTCGAGCGGACACAGATACGCAGTATTTT

D gene: .
clone size: once
J gene: TRBJ2-1
V gene: TRBV5-8
CDR3 protein: CASSLGDSYNEQFF
CDR3 DNA: TGTGCCAGCAGCTTGGGAGACAGTTACAATGAGCAGTTCTTC

D gene: .
clone size: .
J gene: TRBJ2-1
V gene: TRBV7-8
CDR3 protein: CASSSLVPRNNEQFF
CDR3 DNA: TGTGCCAGCAGCTCACTAGTCCCTCGGAACAATGAGCAGTTCTTC

D gene: TRBD2
clone size: once
J gene: TRBJ2-1
V gene: TRBV5-4
CDR3 protein: CASSLGLAGLGEQFF
CDR3 DNA: TGTGCCAGCAGCTTGGGTCTAGCGGGTTTAGGCGAGCAGTTCTTC

D gene: TRBD1
clone size: .
J gene: TRBJ2-1
V gene: TRBV5-1
CDR3 protein: CASSFRLGTGVLNEQFF
CDR3 DNA: TGCGCCAGCAGCTTTAGGTTGGGGACAGGGGTCCTAAATGAGCAGTTCTTC

D gene: TRBD1
clone size: .
J gene: TRBJ2-7
V gene: TRBV29-1
CDR3 protein: CSVAPGQGPYEQYF
CDR3 DNA: TGCAGCGTTGCTCCGGGACAGGGGCCCTACGAGCAGTACTTC

D gene: TRBD1
clone size: .
J gene: TRBJ1-1
V gene: TRBV30
CDR3 protein: CAWDRVGTEAFF
CDR3 DNA: TGTGCCTGGGACAGGGTAGGAACTGAAGCTTTCTTT

D gene: .
clone size: .
J gene: TRBJ1-2
V gene: TRBV27
CDR3 protein: CASSAPGYGYTF
CDR3 DNA: TGTGCCAGCAGTGCCCCGGGTTATGGCTACACCTTC

D gene: .
clone size: .
J gene: TRBJ2-1
V gene: TRBV20-1
CDR3 protein: CGHVGYDEQFF
CDR3 DNA: TGCGGCCATGTGGGCTACGATGAGCAGTTCTTC

D gene: .
clone size: .
J gene: TRBJ2-6
V gene: TRBV2
CDR3 protein: CASQYSGANVLTF
CDR3 DNA: TGTGCCAGTCAGTACTCTGGGGCCAACGTCCTGACTTTC

D gene: TRBD1
clone size: .
J gene: TRBJ2-1
V gene: TRBV29-1
CDR3 protein: CSAFVGQGSSYNEQFF
CDR3 DNA: TGCAGCGCATTCGTCGGACAGGGGAGCTCCTACAATGAGCAGTTCTTC

D gene: TRBD1
clone size: .
J gene: TRBJ2-6
V gene: TRBV18
CDR3 protein: CASSPGAGQGSSGANVLTF
CDR3 DNA: TGTGCCAGCTCACCCGGAGCGGGACAGGGGAGCTCTGGGGCCAACGTCCTGACTTTC

D gene: TRBD2
clone size: .
J gene: TRBJ2-3
V gene: TRBV4-1
CDR3 protein: CASSQGEGSLADWERVTDTQYF
CDR3 DNA: TGCGCCAGCAGCCAAGGAGAGGGGTCCCTAGCGGACTGGGAGAGAGTGACAGATACGCAGTATTTT

D gene: TRBD1
clone size: .
J gene: TRBJ2-1
V gene: TRBV6-1
CDR3 protein: CASSVPPGQGYNEQFF
CDR3 DNA: TGTGCCAGCAGTGTCCCGCCGGGACAGGGATACAATGAGCAGTTCTTC

D gene: TRBD1
clone size: .
J gene: TRBJ1-2
V gene: TRBV7-8
CDR3 protein: CASSQDRMFGGYTF
CDR3 DNA: TGTGCCAGCAGCCAGGACAGGATGTTTGGAGGCTACACCTTC

D gene: TRBD2
clone size: .
J gene: TRBJ2-5
V gene: TRBV28
CDR3 protein: CASSSGTSGYQETQYF
CDR3 DNA: TGTGCCAGCAGCTCAGGGACTAGCGGGTATCAAGAGACCCAGTACTTC

D gene: TRBD1
clone size: .
J gene: TRBJ2-7
V gene: TRBV5-6
CDR3 protein: CASSRTGSYEQYF
CDR3 DNA: TGTGCCAGCAGCCGGACAGGGTCCTACGAGCAGTACTTC

D gene: TRBD1
clone size: .
J gene: TRBJ2-7
V gene: TRBV18
CDR3 protein: CASSPRQGATYEQYF
CDR3 DNA: TGTGCCAGCTCACCACGACAGGGGGCTACCTACGAGCAGTACTTC

D gene: .
clone size: .
J gene: TRBJ2-7
V gene: TRBV25-1
CDR3 protein: CASSVQGPYEQYF
CDR3 DNA: TGTGCCAGCAGTGTTCAGGGTCCCTACGAGCAGTACTTC

D gene: TRBD1
clone size: .
J gene: TRBJ2-7
V gene: TRBV18
CDR3 protein: CASLDRDSYEQYF
CDR3 DNA: TGTGCCAGCTTAGACAGGGACTCCTACGAGCAGTACTTC

D gene: .
clone size: once
J gene: TRBJ2-7
V gene: TRBV5-6
CDR3 protein: CASSDKDRAYEQYF
CDR3 DNA: TGTGCCAGCAGCGATAAGGACAGAGCCTACGAGCAGTACTTC

D gene: .
clone size: .
J gene: TRBJ2-1
V gene: TRBV1
CDR3 protein: CTSSQEPRDRGDSEQFF
CDR3 DNA: TGCACCAGCAGCCAAGAACCCCGGGACAGGGGGGACTCTGAGCAGTTCTTC

D gene: TRBD1
clone size: .
J gene: TRBJ2-2
V gene: TRBV9
CDR3 protein: CASSADRGGTGELFF
CDR3 DNA: TGTGCCAGCAGCGCCGACAGGGGAGGCACCGGGGAGCTGTTTTTT

D gene: .
clone size: .
J gene: TRBJ2-3
V gene: TRBV6-5
CDR3 protein: CASRALRSDTQYF
CDR3 DNA: TGTGCCAGCAGAGCCTTAAGATCAGATACGCAGTATTTT

D gene: .
clone size: .
J gene: TRBJ2-2
V gene: TRBV5-5
CDR3 protein: CASSLPSAGELFF
CDR3 DNA: TGTGCCAGCAGCTTGCCTAGTGCCGGGGAGCTGTTTTTT

D gene: .
clone size: .
J gene: TRBJ1-3
V gene: TRBV19
CDR3 protein: CASRLSGNTIYF
CDR3 DNA: TGTGCCAGTCGACTCTCTGGAAACACCATATATTTT

D gene: .
clone size: .
J gene: TRBJ1-1
V gene: TRBV5-1
CDR3 protein: CASSLAPGNTEAFF
CDR3 DNA: TGCGCCAGCAGCTTGGCCCCAGGAAACACTGAAGCTTTCTTT

D gene: TRBD1
clone size: .
J gene: TRBJ2-7
V gene: TRBV6-5
CDR3 protein: CASSYGDRGYEQYF
CDR3 DNA: TGTGCCAGCAGTTACGGCGACAGGGGTTACGAGCAGTACTTC

D gene: .
clone size: few
J gene: TRBJ2-2
V gene: TRBV7-6
CDR3 protein: CASSPTDTGELFF
CDR3 DNA: TGTGCCAGCAGCCCGACAGACACCGGGGAGCTGTTTTTT

D gene: .
clone size: .
J gene: TRBJ2-1
V gene: TRBV4-2
CDR3 protein: CASSQAETSSYNEQFF
CDR3 DNA: TGTGCCAGCAGCCAAGCTGAGACTAGCTCCTACAATGAGCAGTTCTTC

D gene: .
clone size: .
J gene: TRBJ2-2
V gene: TRBV30
CDR3 protein: CAWSGQNTGELFF
CDR3 DNA: TGTGCCTGGAGTGGACAGAACACCGGGGAGCTGTTTTTT

D gene: TRBD2
clone size: .
J gene: TRBJ2-1
V gene: TRBV9
CDR3 protein: CASSVDPFGLADNEQFF
CDR3 DNA: TGTGCCAGCAGCGTAGATCCCTTTGGACTAGCGGACAATGAGCAGTTCTTC

D gene: .
clone size: .
J gene: TRBJ1-1
V gene: TRBV5-4
CDR3 protein: CASSPGGLHAFF
CDR3 DNA: TGTGCCAGCAGCCCGGGGGGACTGCATGCTTTCTTT

D gene: TRBD1
clone size: .
J gene: TRBJ1-1
V gene: TRBV7-9
CDR3 protein: CATRRGLGTEAFF
CDR3 DNA: TGTGCCACACGAAGGGGGCTGGGGACTGAAGCTTTCTTT

D gene: .
clone size: .
J gene: TRBJ2-1
V gene: TRBV19
CDR3 protein: CASSIMEGNEQFF
CDR3 DNA: TGTGCCAGTAGTATAATGGAGGGCAATGAGCAGTTCTTC

D gene: .
clone size: .
J gene: TRBJ2-3
V gene: TRBV2
CDR3 protein: CASSEAVTSLADTQYF
CDR3 DNA: TGTGCCAGCAGTGAAGCGGTTACGAGTTTGGCAGATACGCAGTATTTT

D gene: .
clone size: once
J gene: TRBJ2-3
V gene: TRBV19
CDR3 protein: CASSIGGTRRTDTQYF
CDR3 DNA: TGTGCCAGTAGTATAGGAGGCACGCGCCGCACGGATACGCAGTATTTT

D gene: .
clone size: once
J gene: TRBJ1-4
V gene: TRBV19
CDR3 protein: CASSVSPRRGEKLFF
CDR3 DNA: TGTGCCAGTAGTGTCTCTCCCAGGAGGGGTGAAAAACTGTTTTTT

D gene: TRBD1
clone size: .
J gene: TRBJ1-4
V gene: TRBV30
CDR3 protein: CAWSFSGGSEKLFF
CDR3 DNA: TGTGCCTGGAGCTTTTCAGGGGGCAGTGAAAAACTGTTTTTT

D gene: TRBD1
clone size: .
J gene: TRBJ1-5
V gene: TRBV18
CDR3 protein: CASSPGTGDIQPQHF
CDR3 DNA: TGTGCCAGCTCGCCAGGGACAGGGGATATTCAGCCCCAGCATTTT

D gene: TRBD2
clone size: once
J gene: TRBJ2-1
V gene: TRBV4-1
CDR3 protein: CASSQGLAGAEQFF
CDR3 DNA: TGCGCCAGCAGCCAGGGACTAGCGGGAGCTGAGCAGTTCTTC

D gene: TRBD1
clone size: .
J gene: TRBJ2-7
V gene: TRBV27
CDR3 protein: CARHDTIRGHYEQYF
CDR3 DNA: TGTGCCAGGCACGATACCATTAGGGGGCACTACGAGCAGTACTTC

D gene: TRBD2
clone size: .
J gene: TRBJ2-1
V gene: TRBV6-4
CDR3 protein: CASSRTSGSLYEQFF
CDR3 DNA: TGTGCCAGCAGCCGGACTAGCGGGAGCCTCTATGAGCAGTTCTTC

D gene: .
clone size: .
J gene: TRBJ1-1
V gene: TRBV4-2
CDR3 protein: CASSHPGGYTEAFF
CDR3 DNA: TGTGCCAGCAGCCATCCGGGGGGGTATACTGAAGCTTTCTTT

D gene: TRBD1
clone size: once
J gene: TRBJ2-1
V gene: TRBV25-1
CDR3 protein: CASSFRTGGRESEQFF
CDR3 DNA: TGTGCCAGCAGTTTCCGGACAGGGGGGCGTGAGAGTGAGCAGTTCTTC

D gene: TRBD1
clone size: .
J gene: TRBJ1-3
V gene: TRBV2
CDR3 protein: CASILTGSHSGNTIYF
CDR3 DNA: TGTGCCAGCATCCTGACAGGGTCCCACTCTGGAAACACCATATATTTT

D gene: .
clone size: .
J gene: TRBJ2-7
V gene: TRBV7-8
CDR3 protein: CASSLTRSSYEQYF
CDR3 DNA: TGTGCCAGCAGCTTAACGAGGAGCTCCTACGAGCAGTACTTC

D gene: TRBD2
clone size: .
J gene: TRBJ2-3
V gene: TRBV9
CDR3 protein: CASSVIREGTSTDTQYF
CDR3 DNA: TGTGCCAGCAGCGTCATACGGGAGGGCACTAGCACAGATACGCAGTATTTT

D gene: TRBD2
clone size: .
J gene: TRBJ2-3
V gene: TRBV11-2
CDR3 protein: CASSLRAGITDTQYF
CDR3 DNA: TGTGCCAGCAGCTTACGAGCGGGAATCACAGATACGCAGTATTTT

D gene: TRBD1
clone size: .
J gene: TRBJ1-2
V gene: TRBV5-8
CDR3 protein: CASSWGTGSGYGYTF
CDR3 DNA: TGTGCCAGCAGCTGGGGGACAGGGAGCGGCTATGGCTACACCTTC

D gene: .
clone size: once
J gene: TRBJ1-2
V gene: TRBV7-3
CDR3 protein: CASSPMGGVDYGYTF
CDR3 DNA: TGTGCCAGCAGCCCGATGGGGGGAGTCGACTATGGCTACACCTTC

D gene: TRBD1
clone size: .
J gene: TRBJ2-5
V gene: TRBV6-6
CDR3 protein: CASTRDRGLETQYF
CDR3 DNA: TGTGCCAGCACTCGGGACAGGGGGTTGGAGACCCAGTACTTC